Given below is one T cell receptor (beta chain) in context. Its antigen remains undetermined. The sample holds no much larger clone one base away, and base qualities are not on file. This specimen belongs to a study of blood T cell repertoires in COVID-19 (TCRdb year 2020). Concerning the study at large: Collaborator samples came from the United States, Italy and Spain and covered acute and convalescent phases of COVID-19. The prospective study material was composed of cDNA or gDNA derived from T cells, B-cell-depleted T cells, or PBMCs. The dataset comprised deeply sampled blood TCRbeta repertoires from subjects exposed to, actively infected with, or recovered from COVID-19. The repertoires were released in a freely available public database intended as a resource for research on the immune response to SARS-CoV-2. Samples were obtained from the ongoing ImmuneRACE study (first 160 participants) and from 950 to 1,500 subjects provided by 6 global collaborators. Sample metadata almost always included a de-identified subject ID, COVID-19 status, age in years and sex. Where available, HLA class I and class II types were taken from metadata supplied by the sample provider and were not determined by assay-based typing. General conclusions and limits of the study: The quantity of clinical and demographic metadata differed by source and by participant and was supplied without curation.

In Seattle, one collaborating source enrolled patients while the infection was active and tracked those patients longitudinally over the course of disease. Whole blood was collected in K2EDTA tubes by collaborating institutions according to the institutions' own protocols. Collaborator samples were shipped for TCRbeta analysis as frozen whole blood, isolated PBMCs, or DNA extracted from either sample type. TCRbeta CDR3 regions were amplified from genomic DNA by means of the immunoSEQ Assay, a bias-controlled multiplex PCR. As for how the authors treated the data: Nucleated cell counts per sample were estimated from amplification of reference gene primers within the assay. To quantify the absolute abundance of each unique TCRbeta CDR3 rearrangement, sequence reads were collapsed and filtered. For each sample, productive Simpson clonality was calculated by taking the square root of Simpson's diversity index across productive rearrangements. TCRdb provides this immuneACCESS table in a form limited to in-frame rearrangements. Some clones are lacking; in checked studies, under half of them reflect an unresolved V gene, and why the rest are absent is not known. The V and J calls and clone size come from that table; D and trimming were worked out from the DNA. The sample includes about 400,000 clones, with about 86% observed a single time. The ten largest account for roughly 6.6% of the sample.

The germline V gene (reference sequence) provides CDR1 GTSNPN and CDR2 SVGIG. Including cysteine and phenylalanine, the CDR3 has 13 amino acids. Solely the CDR3 DNA is kept, with 39 bases framed from the first base. V is cut back by 8 bases and J by 8 bases, with 4 bases in the junction unmatched. This TCR came from a woman between 55 and 75 years old with COVID-19, enrolled during active disease. The sequenced material came from peripheral blood. The rearrangement joined TRBV30 to TRBJ2-1, and 15 junction bases match TRBD2. CDR3 protein: CAGTSGGSDEQFF. The nucleotides read TGTGCCGGGACTAGCGGGGGGTCGGATGAGCAGTTCTTC.